The sequence of this T cell receptor (beta chain) was determined in a study of spatial heterogeneity in lung cancer. Study outcomes and limitations: TCRs found ubiquitously expanded in tumor appeared in blood more at resection than at follow-up.

Stated time point: sample taken at primary tumor resection. Researchers sequenced whole RNA taken from tumor, nontumor lung or frozen PBMC without sorting. The donor group consisted of some 70 patients who had untreated, early-stage non-small cell lung cancer. The presence of a unique molecular identifier marked each TCR cDNA molecule. TCRdb re-called the 5' RACE reads with MiXCR, one entry per CDR3 protein. The table has more than 30,000 distinct CDR3 sequences, around 5.8% seen once. The CDR3 spans 12 residues. Deletions cut 4 bases from V and 8 bases from J, with 12 bases between. In germline, CDR1 is SGDLS, CDR2 YYNGEE. Many counts were recorded for this clonotype. Its antigen is unknown.

The chain couples TRBV9 to TRBJ1-1; a weak D match, TRBD1 (5 bases). This specimen consisted of PBMCs, obtained at surgery. The TCR sequence derives from a male donor with early-stage non-small cell lung cancer. This CDR3 reads CASSPAGAEAFF. The DNA of the CDR3 is TGTGCCAGCAGCCCCGCCGGGGCCGAAGCTTTCTTT. The full variable domain, rest sourced from reference TRBV9 and TRBJ1-1, is DSGVTQTPKHLITATGQRVTLRCSPRSGDLSVYWYQQSLDQGLQFLIQYYNGEERAKGNILERFSAQQFPDLHSELNLSSLELGDSALYFCASSPAGAEAFFGQGTRLTVV.